This entry lists 8 T cell receptor beta chains sequenced from one sample in a study of cytomegalovirus exposure and HLA in healthy donors. The PCR employed 60 Vbeta primers together with 13 Jbeta primers. Here immunoSEQ multiplex PCR was the method, and the copy in TCRdb shows in-frame clones only, minus some. The data contain about 93,000 clones, 60% to 80% of them singletons. Sequencing was carried out using PBMCs. The source is a boy aged 5-17 years in good health and CMV-seronegative.

The chain joins TRBV7-9 to TRBJ2-2; the D is unclear. The germline gives CDR1 SEHNR, CDR2 FQNEAQ (reference sequence). Trimming cost V 2 bases and J 5 bases, with 12 bases left between them. The CDR3 has 15 amino acids. The CDR3 DNA sequence: TGTGCCAGCAGCTTAATATCGAGGTATACCGGGGAGCTGTTTTTT. Its protein product is CASSLISRYTGELFF.

This clone came up a few times. J is TRBJ1-6 and V is TRBV10-2, with a tentative D call TRBD1 (6 bases). CDR1 is WSHSY, CDR2 SAAADI, per germline. Trimming removed 6 bases from V and 6 bases from J, with 12 bases in between. This CDR3 spans 14 amino acids. The CDR3 DNA follows: TGCGCCAGCAGGAGTACAGGGTCTAATTCACCCCTCCACTTT. Translated: CASRSTGSNSPLHF.

This clone occurred once. The rearrangement uses TRBV6-5 and TRBJ2-1; 7 positions match TRBD2. Per the germline V gene, CDR1 is MNHEY and CDR2 is SVGAGI. V was clipped by 9 bases and J by 4 bases; unmatched bases: 9. This CDR3 comprises 14 residues. The CDR3 coding sequence is TGTGCCAGTAAGGGGCTAGCGGTTTACAATGAGCAGTTCTTC. It codes for CASKGLAVYNEQFF.

The chain recombines TRBV30 with TRBJ2-5; 8 bases match TRBD1. V trimming: 6 bases; J trimming: 11 bases; junction bases outside the gene matches: 17. CDR3 length equals 14 residues. Germline-derived CDR1 and CDR2 are GTSNPN and SVGIG (reference sequence). CDR3 sequence reads: CACKKLGTGLEQYF. CDR3 in DNA: TGTGCCTGTAAAAAGCTCGGGACAGGACTTGAGCAGTACTTC. The complete variable domain, with remaining parts taken from reference TRBV30 and TRBJ2-5, reads SQTIHQWPATLVQPVGSPLSLECTVEGTSNPNLYWYRQAAGRGLQLLFYSVGIGQISSEVPQNLSASRPQDRQFILSSKKLLLSDSGFYLCACKKLGTGLEQYFGPGTRLLVL.

Only one count was recorded for this clone. The genes are TRBV7-2 and TRBJ1-2, with D perhaps matching TRBD1 (6 bases). Trimming pared 3 bases from V and 5 bases from J, leaving 13 bases between. Germline V gene sequence: CDR1 SGHTA, CDR2 FQGNSA. This CDR3 is 14 amino acids long. Written as DNA, the CDR3 is TGTGCCAGCAGCTTCTCAGGGGCCGGGTATGGCTACACCTTC. Translation: CASSFSGAGYGYTF.

The chain combines TRBV4-3 with TRBJ2-1; 8 nucleotides agree with TRBD1. V was pared by 2 bases and J by 0 bases, with 3 bases of the junction left unmatched. CDR3 length: 16 residues. From germline, CDR1 is LGHNA and CDR2 YSLEER. DNA of the CDR3: TGCGCCAGCAGCCAACGGACAGGGTCCTCCTACAATGAGCAGTTCTTC. Translated, it gives CASSQRTGSSYNEQFF.

This chain uses TRBV29-1 with TRBJ1-1; D possibly corresponds to TRBD1 (6 bases). Trimming pared 7 bases from V and 7 bases from J, leaving 19 bases between. The CDR3 length is 13 residues. CDR1 and CDR2 from the germline V gene are SQVTM and ANQGSEA. The CDR3 DNA is TGCAGCGCCGCACCACACAGGGACGGTGAAGCTTTCTTT. Translated: CSAAPHRDGEAFF.

This chain joins TRBV27 and TRBJ2-7, with D uncertain. Germline V gene data show CDR1 as MNHEY and CDR2 as SMNVEV (reference sequence). The CDR3 loop spans 13 amino acids. The germline V and J ends were trimmed by 4 bases and 3 bases, with 10 bases remaining between them. CDR3 coding DNA: TGTGCCAGCAGTTCGCTCGGAGTCTACGAGCAGTACTTC. Its translation is CASSSLGVYEQYF.